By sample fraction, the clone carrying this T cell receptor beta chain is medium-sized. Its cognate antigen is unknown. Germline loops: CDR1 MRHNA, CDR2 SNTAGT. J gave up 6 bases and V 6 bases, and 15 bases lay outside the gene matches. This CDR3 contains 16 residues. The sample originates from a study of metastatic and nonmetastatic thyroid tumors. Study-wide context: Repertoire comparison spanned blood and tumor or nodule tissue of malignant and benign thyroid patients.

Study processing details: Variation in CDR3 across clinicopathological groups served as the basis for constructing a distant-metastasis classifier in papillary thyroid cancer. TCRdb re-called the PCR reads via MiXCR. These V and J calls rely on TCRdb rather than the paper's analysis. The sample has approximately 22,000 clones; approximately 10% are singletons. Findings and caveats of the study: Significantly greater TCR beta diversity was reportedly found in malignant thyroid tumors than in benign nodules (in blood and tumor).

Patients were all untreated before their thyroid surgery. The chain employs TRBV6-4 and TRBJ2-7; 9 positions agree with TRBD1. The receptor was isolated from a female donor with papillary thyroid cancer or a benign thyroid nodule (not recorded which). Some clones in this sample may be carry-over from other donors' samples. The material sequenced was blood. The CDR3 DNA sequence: TGTGCCAGCAGCGCAAACCCGGGACAGGGTAGTGGCGAGCAGTACTTC. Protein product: CASSANPGQGSGEQYF.